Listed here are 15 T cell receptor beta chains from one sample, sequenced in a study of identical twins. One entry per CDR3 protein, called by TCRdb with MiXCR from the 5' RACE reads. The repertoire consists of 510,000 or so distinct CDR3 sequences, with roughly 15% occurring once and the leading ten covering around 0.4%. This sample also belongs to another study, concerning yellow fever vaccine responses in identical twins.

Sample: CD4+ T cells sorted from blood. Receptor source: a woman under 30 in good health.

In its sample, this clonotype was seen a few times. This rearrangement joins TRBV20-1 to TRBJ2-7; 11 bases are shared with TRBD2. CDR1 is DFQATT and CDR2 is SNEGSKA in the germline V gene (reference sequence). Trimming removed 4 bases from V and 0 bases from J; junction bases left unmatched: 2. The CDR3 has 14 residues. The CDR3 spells CSATTSGSSYEQYF. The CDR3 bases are TGCAGTGCTACTACTAGCGGGAGCTCCTACGAGCAGTACTTC.

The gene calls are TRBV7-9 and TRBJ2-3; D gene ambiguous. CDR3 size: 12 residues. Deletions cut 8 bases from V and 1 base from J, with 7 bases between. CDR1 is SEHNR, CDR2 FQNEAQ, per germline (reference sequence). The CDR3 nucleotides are TGTGCCAGCGAGGTTGGCACAGATACGCAGTATTTT. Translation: CASEVGTDTQYF.

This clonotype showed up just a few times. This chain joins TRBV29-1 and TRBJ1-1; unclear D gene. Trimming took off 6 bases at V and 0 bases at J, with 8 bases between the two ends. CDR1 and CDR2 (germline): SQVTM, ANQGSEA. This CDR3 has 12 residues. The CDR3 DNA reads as TGCAGCGTCCAACTGATGAACACTGAAGCTTTCTTT. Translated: CSVQLMNTEAFF.

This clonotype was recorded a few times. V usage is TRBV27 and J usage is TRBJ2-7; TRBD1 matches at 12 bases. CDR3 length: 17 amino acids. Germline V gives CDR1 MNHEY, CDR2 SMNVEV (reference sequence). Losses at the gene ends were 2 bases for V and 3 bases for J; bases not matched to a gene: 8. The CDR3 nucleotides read TGTGCCAGCAGTTTAAAGGGACAGGGGGCGAATAGCTACGAGCAGTACTTC. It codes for CASSLKGQGANSYEQYF.

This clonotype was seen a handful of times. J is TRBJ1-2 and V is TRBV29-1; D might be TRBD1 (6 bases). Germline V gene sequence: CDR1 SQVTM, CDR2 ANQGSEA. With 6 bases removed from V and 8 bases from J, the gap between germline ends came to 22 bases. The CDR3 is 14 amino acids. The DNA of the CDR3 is TGCAGCGTGTTGACAGGTACCACATTGAAGGGCTACACCTTC. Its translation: CSVLTGTTLKGYTF.

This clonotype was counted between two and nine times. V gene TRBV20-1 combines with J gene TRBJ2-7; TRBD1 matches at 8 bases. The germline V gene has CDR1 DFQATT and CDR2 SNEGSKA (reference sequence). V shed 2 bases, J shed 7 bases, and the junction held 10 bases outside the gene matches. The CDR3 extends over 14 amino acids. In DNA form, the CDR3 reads TGCAGTGCTAGAAGGACAGGGTCCCCTGGAGAGCAGTACTTC. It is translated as CSARRTGSPGEQYF.

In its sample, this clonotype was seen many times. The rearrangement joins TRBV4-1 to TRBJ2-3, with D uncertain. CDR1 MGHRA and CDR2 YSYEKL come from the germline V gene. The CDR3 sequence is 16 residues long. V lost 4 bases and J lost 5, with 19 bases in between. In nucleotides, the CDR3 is TGCGCCAGCAGCCGCCTGAGCAGTCGAGTAGGAGATACGCAGTATTTT. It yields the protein CASSRLSSRVGDTQYF.

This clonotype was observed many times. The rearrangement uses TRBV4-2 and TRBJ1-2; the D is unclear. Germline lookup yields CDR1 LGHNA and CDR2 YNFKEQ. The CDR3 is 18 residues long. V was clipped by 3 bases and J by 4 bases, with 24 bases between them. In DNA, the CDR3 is TGTGCCAGCAGCCAGGATGAACGGGCCATCGTTTCTCGCTATGGCTACACCTTC. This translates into CASSQDERAIVSRYGYTF.

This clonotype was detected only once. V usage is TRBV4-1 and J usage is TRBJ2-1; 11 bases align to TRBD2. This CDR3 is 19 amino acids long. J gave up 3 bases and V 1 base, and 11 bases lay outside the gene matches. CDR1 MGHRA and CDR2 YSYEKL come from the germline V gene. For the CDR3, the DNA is TGCGCCAGCAGCCAAGTTCGCTTAGCGGGGGGGCCTTTCTACAATGAGCAGTTCTTC. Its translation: CASSQVRLAGGPFYNEQFF.

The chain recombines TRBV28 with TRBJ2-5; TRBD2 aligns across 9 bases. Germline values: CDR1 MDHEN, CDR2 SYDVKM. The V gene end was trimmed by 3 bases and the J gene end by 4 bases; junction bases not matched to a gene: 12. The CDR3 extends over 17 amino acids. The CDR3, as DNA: TGTGCCAGCAGTTTCCCCTCGAGCGGGAGGACCACAGAGACCCAGTACTTC. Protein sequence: CASSFPSSGRTTETQYF. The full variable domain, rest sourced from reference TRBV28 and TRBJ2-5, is DVKVTQSSRYLVKRTGEKVFLECVQDMDHENMFWYRQDPGLGLRLIYFSYDVKMKEKGDIPEGYSVSREKKERFSLILESASTNQTSMYLCASSFPSSGRTTETQYFGPGTRLLVL.

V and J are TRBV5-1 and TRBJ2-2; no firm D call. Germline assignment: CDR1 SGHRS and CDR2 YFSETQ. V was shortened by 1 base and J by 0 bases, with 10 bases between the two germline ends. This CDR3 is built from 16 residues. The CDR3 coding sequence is TGCGCCAGCAGCTTGAGCACAGCTCCGAACACCGGGGAGCTGTTTTTT. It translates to CASSLSTAPNTGELFF. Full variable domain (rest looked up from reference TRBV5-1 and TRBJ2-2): KAGVTQTPRYLIKTRGQQVTLSCSPISGHRSVSWYQQTPGQGLQFLFEYFSETQRNKGNFPGRFSGRQFSNSRSEMNVSTLELGDSALYLCASSLSTAPNTGELFFGEGSRLTVL.

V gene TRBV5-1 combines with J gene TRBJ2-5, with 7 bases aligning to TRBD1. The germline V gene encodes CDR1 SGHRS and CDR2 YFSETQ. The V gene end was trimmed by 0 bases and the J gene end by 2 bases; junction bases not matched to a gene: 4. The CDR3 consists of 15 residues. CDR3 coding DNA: TGCGCCAGCAGCTTGGGGTACAGGGGTCAAGAGACCCAGTACTTC. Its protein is CASSLGYRGQETQYF.

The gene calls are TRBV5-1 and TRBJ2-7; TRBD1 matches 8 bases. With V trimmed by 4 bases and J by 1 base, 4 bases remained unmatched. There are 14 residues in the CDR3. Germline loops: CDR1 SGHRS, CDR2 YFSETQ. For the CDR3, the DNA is TGCGCCAGCAGCCCGGGACAGGCGTCCTACGAGCAGTACTTC. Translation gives CASSPGQASYEQYF.

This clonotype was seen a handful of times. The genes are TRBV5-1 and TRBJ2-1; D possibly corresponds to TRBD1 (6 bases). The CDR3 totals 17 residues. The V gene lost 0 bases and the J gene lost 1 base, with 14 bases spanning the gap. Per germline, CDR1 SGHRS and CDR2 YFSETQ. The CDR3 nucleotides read TGCGCCAGCAGCTTGGAGCCTAATAGGGGGTCCTACAATGAGCAGTTCTTC. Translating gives CASSLEPNRGSYNEQFF.

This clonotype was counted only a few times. The CDR3 sequence is CASSAARLAGGYEQYF. In DNA form, the CDR3 reads TGCGCCAGCAGCGCCGCCAGACTAGCGGGGGGGTACGAGCAGTACTTC. The rearrangement links TRBV5-1 to TRBJ2-7, with TRBD2 identical over 14 bases. V was clipped by 4 bases and J by 4 bases; unmatched bases: 7. This CDR3 has 16 amino acids. Per germline, CDR1 SGHRS and CDR2 YFSETQ.